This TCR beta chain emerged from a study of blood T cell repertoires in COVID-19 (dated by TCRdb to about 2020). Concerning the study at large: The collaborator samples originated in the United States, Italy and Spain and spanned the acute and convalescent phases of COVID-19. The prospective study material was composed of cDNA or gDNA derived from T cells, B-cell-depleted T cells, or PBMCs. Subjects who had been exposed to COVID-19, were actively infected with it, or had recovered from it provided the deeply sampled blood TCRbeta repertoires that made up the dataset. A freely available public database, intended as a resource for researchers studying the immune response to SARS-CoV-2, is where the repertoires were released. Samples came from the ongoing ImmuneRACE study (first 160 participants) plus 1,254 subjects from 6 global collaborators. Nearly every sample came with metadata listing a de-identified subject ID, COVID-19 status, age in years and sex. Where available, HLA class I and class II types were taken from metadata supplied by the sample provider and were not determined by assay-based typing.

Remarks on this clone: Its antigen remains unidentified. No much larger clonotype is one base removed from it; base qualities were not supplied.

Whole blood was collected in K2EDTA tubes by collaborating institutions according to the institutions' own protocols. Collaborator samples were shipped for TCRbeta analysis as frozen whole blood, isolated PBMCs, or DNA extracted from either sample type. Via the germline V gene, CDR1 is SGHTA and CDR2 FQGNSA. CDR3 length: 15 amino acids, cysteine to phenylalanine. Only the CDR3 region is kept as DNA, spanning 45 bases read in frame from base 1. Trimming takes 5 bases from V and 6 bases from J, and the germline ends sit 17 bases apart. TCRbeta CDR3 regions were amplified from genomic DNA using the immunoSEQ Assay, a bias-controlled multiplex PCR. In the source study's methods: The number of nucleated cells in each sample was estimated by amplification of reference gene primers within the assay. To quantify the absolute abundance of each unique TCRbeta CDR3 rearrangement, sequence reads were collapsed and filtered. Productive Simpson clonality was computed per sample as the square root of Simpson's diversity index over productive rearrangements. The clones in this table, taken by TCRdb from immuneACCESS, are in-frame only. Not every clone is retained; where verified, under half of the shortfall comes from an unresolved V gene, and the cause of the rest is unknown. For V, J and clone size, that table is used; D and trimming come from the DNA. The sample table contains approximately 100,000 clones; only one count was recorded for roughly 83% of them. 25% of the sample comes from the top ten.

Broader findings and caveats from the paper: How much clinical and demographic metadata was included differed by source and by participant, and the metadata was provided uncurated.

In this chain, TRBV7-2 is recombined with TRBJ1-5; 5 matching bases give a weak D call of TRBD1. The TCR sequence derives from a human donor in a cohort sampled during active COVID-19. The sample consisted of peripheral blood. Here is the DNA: TGTGCCAGCAGCGCCGGACACGACCCCCGTCAGCCCCAGCATTTT. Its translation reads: CASSAGHDPRQPQHF. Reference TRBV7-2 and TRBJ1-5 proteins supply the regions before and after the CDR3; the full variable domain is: GAGVSQSPSNKVTEKGKDVELRCDPISGHTALYWYRQSLGQGLEFLIYFQGNSAPDKSGLPSDRFSAERTGGSVSTLTIQRTQQEDSAVYLCASSAGHDPRQPQHFGDGTRLSIL.